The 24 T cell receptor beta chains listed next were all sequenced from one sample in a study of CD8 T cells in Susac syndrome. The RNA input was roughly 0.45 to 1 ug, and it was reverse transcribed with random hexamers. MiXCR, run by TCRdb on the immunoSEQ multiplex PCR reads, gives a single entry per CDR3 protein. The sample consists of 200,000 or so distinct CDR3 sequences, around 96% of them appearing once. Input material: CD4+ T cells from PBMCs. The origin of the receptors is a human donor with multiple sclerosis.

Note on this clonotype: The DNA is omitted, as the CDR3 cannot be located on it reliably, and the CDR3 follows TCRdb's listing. CDR3 amino acids: CSARDSGQGSSYNSPLHF. The J gene is TRBJ1-6, the V gene TRBV20-1; the table's D call TRBD1 went unverified against the DNA. CDR1 is DFQATT and CDR2 is SNEGSKA in the germline V gene (reference sequence). The CDR3 sequence runs 18 residues, both termini included.

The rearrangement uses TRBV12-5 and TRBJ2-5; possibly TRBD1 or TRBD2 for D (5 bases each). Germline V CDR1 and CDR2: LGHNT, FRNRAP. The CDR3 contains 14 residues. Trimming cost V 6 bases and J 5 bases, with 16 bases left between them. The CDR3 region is CASGHQGRRETQYF. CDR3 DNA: TGTGCTAGTGGCCATCAGGGACGCCGGGAGACCCAGTACTTC.

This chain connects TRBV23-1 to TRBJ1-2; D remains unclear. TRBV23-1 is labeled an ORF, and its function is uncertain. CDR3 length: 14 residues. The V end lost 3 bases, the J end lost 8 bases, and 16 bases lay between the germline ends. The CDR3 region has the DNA TGCGCCAGCAGTCACCCCCCCGGGTGTGAAGGCTACACCTTC. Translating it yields CASSHPPGCEGYTF.

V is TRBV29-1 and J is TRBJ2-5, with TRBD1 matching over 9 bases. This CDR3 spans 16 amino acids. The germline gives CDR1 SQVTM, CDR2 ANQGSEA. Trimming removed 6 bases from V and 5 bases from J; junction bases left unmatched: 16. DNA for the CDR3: TGCAGCGTCGATCTTCAACTTACAGGGGGCTCGGAGACCCAGTACTTC. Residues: CSVDLQLTGGSETQYF.

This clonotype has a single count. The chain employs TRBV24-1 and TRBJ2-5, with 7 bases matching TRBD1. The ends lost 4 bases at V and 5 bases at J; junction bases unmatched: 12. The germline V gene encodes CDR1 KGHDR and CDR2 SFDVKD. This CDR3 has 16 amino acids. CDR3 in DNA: TGTGCCACCAGTGACTTCCGGACAGGCCGTTGGGAGACCCAGTACTTC. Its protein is CATSDFRTGRWETQYF.

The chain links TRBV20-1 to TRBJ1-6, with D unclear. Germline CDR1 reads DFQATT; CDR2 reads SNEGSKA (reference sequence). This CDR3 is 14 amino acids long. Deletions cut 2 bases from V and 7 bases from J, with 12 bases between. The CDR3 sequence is CSARRASGNSPLHF. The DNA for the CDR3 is TGCAGTGCTAGAAGGGCTTCTGGCAATTCACCCCTCCACTTT.

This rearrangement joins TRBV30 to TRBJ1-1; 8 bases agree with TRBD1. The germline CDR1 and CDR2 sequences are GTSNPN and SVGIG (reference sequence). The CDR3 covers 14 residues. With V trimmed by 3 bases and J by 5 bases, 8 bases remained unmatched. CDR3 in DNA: TGTGCCTGGAGGCGGCAGGGGGCTGGAACTGAAGCTTTCTTT. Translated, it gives CAWRRQGAGTEAFF.

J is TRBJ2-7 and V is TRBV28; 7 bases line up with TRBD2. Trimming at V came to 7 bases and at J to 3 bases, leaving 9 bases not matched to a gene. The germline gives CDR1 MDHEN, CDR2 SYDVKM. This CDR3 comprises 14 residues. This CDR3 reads CASKRASGFYEQYF. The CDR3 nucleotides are TGTGCCAGCAAGCGGGCTAGCGGCTTCTACGAGCAGTACTTC.

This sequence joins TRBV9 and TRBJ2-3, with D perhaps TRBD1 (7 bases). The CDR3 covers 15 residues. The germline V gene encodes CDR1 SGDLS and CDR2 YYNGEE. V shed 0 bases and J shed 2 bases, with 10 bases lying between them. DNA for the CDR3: TGTGCCAGCAGCGTAGCAGGGGGGCCCACAGATACGCAGTATTTT. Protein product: CASSVAGGPTDTQYF.

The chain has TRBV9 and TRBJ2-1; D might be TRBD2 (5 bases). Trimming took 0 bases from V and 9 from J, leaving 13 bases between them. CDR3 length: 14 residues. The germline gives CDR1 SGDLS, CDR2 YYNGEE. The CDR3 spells CASSVGEGRGEQFF. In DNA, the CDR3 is TGTGCCAGCAGCGTAGGGGAAGGGAGAGGTGAGCAGTTCTTC.

CDR3 region: CASREGGADTQYF. The DNA for the CDR3 is TGTGCCTCCAGGGAGGGAGGGGCCGATACGCAGTATTTT. J is TRBJ2-3 and V is TRBV12-3 or TRBV12-4; TRBD2 matches 7 bases. The ends lost 11 bases at V and 6 bases at J; junction bases unmatched: 11. This CDR3 is built from 13 residues.

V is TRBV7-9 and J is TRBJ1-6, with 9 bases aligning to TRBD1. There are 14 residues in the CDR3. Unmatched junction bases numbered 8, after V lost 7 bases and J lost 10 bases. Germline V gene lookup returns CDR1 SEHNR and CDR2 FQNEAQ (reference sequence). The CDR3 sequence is CASIPGQGASPLHF. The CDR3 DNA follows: TGTGCCAGCATCCCGGGACAGGGTGCATCACCCCTCCACTTT.

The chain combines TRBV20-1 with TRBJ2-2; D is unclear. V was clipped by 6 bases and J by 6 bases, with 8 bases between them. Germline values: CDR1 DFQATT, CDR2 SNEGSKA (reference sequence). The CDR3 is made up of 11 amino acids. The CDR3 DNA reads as TGCAGTGCCCCCGCTGCCGGGGAGCTGTTTTTT. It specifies CSAPAAGELFF.

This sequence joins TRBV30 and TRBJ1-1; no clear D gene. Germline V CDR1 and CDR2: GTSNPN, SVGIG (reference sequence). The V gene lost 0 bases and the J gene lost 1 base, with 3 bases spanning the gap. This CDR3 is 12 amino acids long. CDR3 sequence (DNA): TGTGCCTGGAGTGTGGGGAACACTGAAGCTTTCTTT. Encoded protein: CAWSVGNTEAFF.

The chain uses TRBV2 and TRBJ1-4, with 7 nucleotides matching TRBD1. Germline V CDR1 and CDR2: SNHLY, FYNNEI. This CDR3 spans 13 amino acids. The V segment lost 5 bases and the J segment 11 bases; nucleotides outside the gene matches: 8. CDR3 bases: TGTGCCAGCAGTCCCAGACAGGGACAGAAACTGTTTTTT. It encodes CASSPRQGQKLFF.

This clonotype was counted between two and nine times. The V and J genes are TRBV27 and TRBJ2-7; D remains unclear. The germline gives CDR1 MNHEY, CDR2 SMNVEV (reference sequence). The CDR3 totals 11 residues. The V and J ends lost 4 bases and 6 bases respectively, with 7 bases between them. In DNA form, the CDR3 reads TGTGCCAGCAGTTCCCCCTTCGAGCAGTACTTC. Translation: CASSSPFEQYF.

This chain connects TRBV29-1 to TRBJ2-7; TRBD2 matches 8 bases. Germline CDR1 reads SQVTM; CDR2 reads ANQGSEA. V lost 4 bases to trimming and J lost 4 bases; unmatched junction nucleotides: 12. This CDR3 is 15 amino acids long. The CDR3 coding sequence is TGCAGCGTTGGTCGGGGACTAGGGACAAATTACGAGCAGTACTTC. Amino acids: CSVGRGLGTNYEQYF.

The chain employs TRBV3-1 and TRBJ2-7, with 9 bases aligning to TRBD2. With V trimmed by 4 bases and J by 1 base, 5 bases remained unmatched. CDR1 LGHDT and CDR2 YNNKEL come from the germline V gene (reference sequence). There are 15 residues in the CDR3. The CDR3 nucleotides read TGTGCCAGCAGCCTGTTGGCGGGAGGGTCCTACGAGCAGTACTTC. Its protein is CASSLLAGGSYEQYF.

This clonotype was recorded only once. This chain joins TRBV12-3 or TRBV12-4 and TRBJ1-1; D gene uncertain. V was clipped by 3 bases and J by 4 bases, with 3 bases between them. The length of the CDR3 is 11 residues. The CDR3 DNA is TGTGCCAGCAGTTTCATCACTGAAGCTTTCTTT. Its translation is CASSFITEAFF.

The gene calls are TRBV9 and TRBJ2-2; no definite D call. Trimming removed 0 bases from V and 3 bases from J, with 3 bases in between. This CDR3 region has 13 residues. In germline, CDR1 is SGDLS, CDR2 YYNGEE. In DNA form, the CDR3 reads TGTGCCAGCAGCGTAGGACACACCGGGGAGCTGTTTTTT. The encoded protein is CASSVGHTGELFF.

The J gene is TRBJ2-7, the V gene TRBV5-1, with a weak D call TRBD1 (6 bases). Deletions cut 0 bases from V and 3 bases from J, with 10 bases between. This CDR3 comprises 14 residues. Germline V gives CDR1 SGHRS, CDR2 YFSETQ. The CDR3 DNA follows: TGCGCCAGCAGCTTGGGACAGGTTAACTACGAGCAGTACTTC. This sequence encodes CASSLGQVNYEQYF.

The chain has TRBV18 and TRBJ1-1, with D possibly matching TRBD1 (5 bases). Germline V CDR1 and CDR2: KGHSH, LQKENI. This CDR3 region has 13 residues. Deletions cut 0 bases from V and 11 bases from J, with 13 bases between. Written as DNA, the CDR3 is TGTGCCAGCTCACCACCGTCGGGGACGGGGGCTTTCTTT. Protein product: CASSPPSGTGAFF.

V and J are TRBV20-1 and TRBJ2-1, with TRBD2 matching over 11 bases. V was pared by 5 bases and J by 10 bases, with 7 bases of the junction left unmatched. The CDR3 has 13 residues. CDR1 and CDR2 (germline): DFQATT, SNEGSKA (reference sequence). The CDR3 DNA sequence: TGCAGTGCTCGAGGGACTAGCGGATTCGAGCAGTTCTTC. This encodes CSARGTSGFEQFF.

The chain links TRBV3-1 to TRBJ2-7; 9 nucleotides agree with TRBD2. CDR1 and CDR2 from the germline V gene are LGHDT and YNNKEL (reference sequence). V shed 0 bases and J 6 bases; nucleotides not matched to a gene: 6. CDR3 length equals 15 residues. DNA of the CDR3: TGTGCCAGCAGCCAAGAAAGCGGGAGGACGGGCGAGCAGTACTTC. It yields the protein CASSQESGRTGEQYF.